These 31 T cell receptor beta chains were sequenced from one sample in a study of T cell responses to AZD1222 COVID-19 vaccine. Repertoires were generated with immunoSEQ multiplex PCR, while TCRdb's copy carries only in-frame clones and drops some. The profile covers around 160,000 clones, with roughly 86% appearing a single time and around 5.5% taken by the ten largest. The specimen was peripheral blood, collected on day 0 of AZD1222 vaccination. Receptors originate from an adult in good health.

The genes are TRBV6-5 and TRBJ1-1; tentatively, D is TRBD1 (6 bases). Deletions cut 4 bases from V and 6 bases from J, with 15 bases between. The germline V gene encodes CDR1 MNHEY and CDR2 SVGAGI. The CDR3 has 14 residues. Here the CDR3 reads CASSSPRGSPEAFF. Written as DNA, the CDR3 is TGTGCCAGCAGTTCCCCCAGGGGATCCCCTGAAGCTTTCTTT.

The CDR3 sequence is CSVGQAPGTEAFF. CDR3 sequence (DNA): TGCAGCGTTGGACAGGCCCCGGGGACTGAAGCTTTCTTT. This chain joins TRBV29-1 and TRBJ1-1; D possibly corresponds to TRBD1 (6 bases). Trimming left V 4 bases short and J 5 bases short, with 14 bases between. The germline gives CDR1 SQVTM, CDR2 ANQGSEA. This CDR3 spans 13 amino acids.

To note about this clone: An end of the junction differs from the germline gene, which may be a read error. This chain links TRBV5-1 with TRBJ2-3; D not resolved. CDR1 is SGHRS, CDR2 YFSETQ, per germline. The CDR3 is 14 residues long. The CDR3 here is CASRLAPSRDTQYF. The CDR3 region has the DNA TGCGCCAGCAGGTTGGCCCCGAGCAGAGATACGCAGTATTTT. The full variable domain, completed using reference TRBV5-1 and TRBJ2-3, is KAGVTQTPRYLIKTRGQQVTLSCSPISGHRSVSWYQQTPGQGLQFLFEYFSETQRNKGNFPGRFSGRQFSNSRSEMNVSTLELGDSALYLCASRLAPSRDTQYFGPGTRLTVL.

This chain connects TRBV7-9 to TRBJ1-5; D ambiguous. Trimming cost V 1 base and J 9 bases, with 7 bases left between them. Germline-derived CDR1 and CDR2 are SEHNR and FQNEAQ (reference sequence). The CDR3 has 12 residues. The CDR3 DNA sequence: TGTGCCAGCAGCTTAGGGGAGGGGCCCCAGCATTTT. This sequence encodes CASSLGEGPQHF.

The V gene is TRBV30, the J gene TRBJ1-3; no firm D call. Per germline, CDR1 GTSNPN and CDR2 SVGIG (reference sequence). Trimming stripped 6 bases from V and 1 base from J, with 10 bases between. The CDR3 runs to 13 residues. CDR3 loop: CACLRGSGNTIYF. The CDR3 bases are TGTGCCTGCCTAAGAGGTTCTGGAAACACCATATATTTT.

This chain joins TRBV4-3 and TRBJ1-1; TRBD1 matches at 7 bases. The CDR3 consists of 14 residues. J lost 6 bases, V lost 3 bases, and 7 bases had no gene match. The V gene's germline CDR1 is LGHNA and CDR2 YSLEER. CDR3 amino acids: CASSQHTGVAEAFF. CDR3 coding DNA: TGCGCCAGCAGCCAGCACACAGGGGTGGCTGAAGCTTTCTTT.

V is TRBV28 and J is TRBJ1-4, with D hard to call. Germline CDR1 reads MDHEN; CDR2 reads SYDVKM. Between the trimmed V and J ends, which lost 3 bases and 8 bases, there was a span of 10 bases. The CDR3 length is 13 residues. The CDR3 DNA sequence: TGTGCCAGCAGTTTCCAAGTCAGAGAAAAACTGTTTTTT. Protein sequence: CASSFQVREKLFF.

This rearrangement joins TRBV7-3 to TRBJ2-3; no clear D. The CDR3 runs to 18 residues. CDR1 is SGHTA, CDR2 FQGTGA, per germline. V lost 1 base and J 4 bases, leaving 21 bases between the germline ends. The CDR3 is CASSLKGAAGLGPDTQYF. The CDR3 DNA is TGTGCCAGCAGCTTAAAAGGTGCGGCAGGCCTCGGGCCAGATACGCAGTATTTT.

The V call is TRBV6-5, the J call TRBJ1-2; no reliable D call. The CDR3 runs 11 residues. CDR1 MNHEY and CDR2 SVGAGI come from the germline V gene. V was pared by 8 bases and J by 5 bases, with 9 bases between. In DNA, the CDR3 is TGTGCCAGCTTTTCCGGATATGGCTACACCTTC. This codes for CASFSGYGYTF.

This clone was observed a single time. The chain combines TRBV28 with TRBJ1-6; no clear D gene. The CDR3 length is 15 residues. Between the trimmed V and J ends, which lost 4 bases and 6 bases, there was a span of 13 bases. Germline V gene lookup returns CDR1 MDHEN and CDR2 SYDVKM. DNA of the CDR3: TGTGCCAGCAGTTCCCGTGGAGCGCCTAATTCACCCCTCCACTTT. Translating it yields CASSSRGAPNSPLHF.

The chain uses TRBV3-1 (or the pseudogene TRBV3-2) and TRBJ1-6; D is uncertain. Germline CDR1 reads LGHDT; CDR2 reads YNNKEL (reference sequence). V was trimmed by 4 bases and J by 13 bases, leaving 17 bases between them. The CDR3 is 14 amino acids. CDR3 nucleotide sequence: TGTGCCAGCAGCCCTTACGAGGGCCGGCCTCCCCTCCACTTT. The encoded protein is CASSPYEGRPPLHF.

This chain connects TRBV7-9 to TRBJ2-1, with a tentative D call TRBD1 (5 bases). Trimming pared 5 bases from V and 0 bases from J, leaving 11 bases between. There are 15 residues in the CDR3. CDR1 SEHNR and CDR2 FQNEAQ come from the germline V gene (reference sequence). The CDR3 bases are TGTGCCAGCAGCAGACAGACGAGCTCCTACAATGAGCAGTTCTTC. Translating it yields CASSRQTSSYNEQFF.

The chain carries TRBV5-6 and TRBJ1-1; 8 bases map to TRBD1. The CDR3 contains 16 residues. CDR1 is SGHDT, CDR2 YYEEEE, per germline. Unmatched junction bases numbered 9, after V lost 3 bases and J lost 2 bases. Here the CDR3 DNA reads TGTGCCAGCAGCTCCCGGACAGGGTTGGGAAACACTGAAGCTTTCTTT. Residues: CASSSRTGLGNTEAFF.

This chain links TRBV18 with TRBJ1-5; possibly TRBD1 for D (6 bases). This CDR3 has 15 residues. Looked up from germline, CDR1 is KGHSH and CDR2 is LQKENI. Trimming took off 3 bases at V and 3 bases at J, with 12 bases between the two ends. CDR3 in DNA: TGTGCCAGCTCACCTGAGGACAGTTACAATCAGCCCCAGCATTTT. As protein: CASSPEDSYNQPQHF.

The gene calls are TRBV5-4 and TRBJ1-2, with a tentative D call TRBD1 (6 bases). The CDR3 sequence is 15 residues long. CDR1 and CDR2 from the germline V gene are SGHNT and YYREEE (reference sequence). The V end lost 0 bases, the J end lost 4 bases, and 13 bases lay between the germline ends. The chain's CDR3 is CASSLALDSAYGYTF. In nucleotides, the CDR3 is TGTGCCAGCAGCTTGGCCCTGGACAGTGCCTATGGCTACACCTTC.

The V gene is TRBV7-2, the J gene TRBJ1-3, with D tentatively TRBD1 (5 bases). In germline, CDR1 is SGHTA, CDR2 FQGNSA. V gave up 2 bases and J gave up 0 bases, with 11 bases separating them. CDR3 length: 16 amino acids. The CDR3, as DNA: TGTGCCAGCAGCTTACAACGGGGGGTCTCTGGAAACACCATATATTTT. It specifies CASSLQRGVSGNTIYF.

This clone appeared a few times. The V gene is TRBV27, the J gene TRBJ2-7; 9 bases align to TRBD1. The CDR3 is 15 residues long. CDR1 is MNHEY, CDR2 SMNVEV, per germline (reference sequence). The V gene end was trimmed by 0 bases and the J gene end by 5 bases; junction bases not matched to a gene: 5. The CDR3 here is CASSLSPDRGHEQYF. CDR3 nucleotide sequence: TGTGCCAGCAGTTTATCCCCGGACAGGGGACACGAGCAGTACTTC.

The CDR3 reads CASSPRTSGRNDNEQFF. CDR3 nucleotides: TGTGCCAGCAGCCCCCGGACTAGCGGGAGGAATGACAATGAGCAGTTCTTC. The rearrangement uses TRBV7-6 and TRBJ2-1; 14 nucleotides agree with TRBD2. This CDR3 is 17 amino acids long. V gave up 5 bases and J gave up 5 bases; unmatched junction bases: 8. The V gene's germline CDR1 is SGHVS and CDR2 FNYEAQ.

The V call is TRBV19, the J call TRBJ1-5, with 7 bases matching TRBD1. Germline CDR1 and CDR2: LNHDA and SQIVND (reference sequence). The CDR3 length is 13 residues. The V gene end was trimmed by 5 bases and the J gene end by 4 bases; junction bases not matched to a gene: 2. The CDR3: CASSVTGNQPQHF. The DNA of the CDR3 is TGTGCCAGTAGTGTGACAGGGAATCAGCCCCAGCATTTT.

This rearrangement joins TRBV30 to TRBJ1-1; possible D gene TRBD1, 5 bases. Per the germline V gene, CDR1 is GTSNPN and CDR2 is SVGIG (reference sequence). The CDR3 is 15 residues long. V was cut by 3 bases and J by 2 bases, with 16 bases left in between. The CDR3 coding sequence is TGTGCCTGGAGCCTCCAGACAGTGATAAACACTGAAGCTTTCTTT. Translating gives CAWSLQTVINTEAFF.

The chain joins TRBV19 to TRBJ1-2; D is unclear. The germline V gene has CDR1 LNHDA and CDR2 SQIVND (reference sequence). This CDR3 has 15 residues. V lost 3 bases and J lost 0, with 11 bases in between. The CDR3 region is CASSIHSEANYGYTF. The CDR3 DNA reads TGTGCCAGTAGTATCCACAGTGAAGCTAACTATGGCTACACCTTC. The whole variable domain, remainder taken from reference TRBV19 and TRBJ1-2, is DGGITQSPKYLFRKEGQNVTLSCEQNLNHDAMYWYRQDPGQGLRLIYYSQIVNDFQKGDIAEGYSVSREKKESFPLTVTSAQKNPTAFYLCASSIHSEANYGYTFGSGTRLTVV.

This chain uses TRBV27 with TRBJ2-7; no clear D. CDR1 is MNHEY and CDR2 is SMNVEV in the germline V gene (reference sequence). With 6 bases removed from V and 2 bases from J, the gap between germline ends came to 23 bases. The CDR3 length is 17 residues. CDR3 nucleotide sequence: TGTGCCAGCAGCCAAGTGGCCCTCACGGGCAATCCCTACGAGCAGTACTTC. It codes for CASSQVALTGNPYEQYF.

This chain links TRBV5-4 with TRBJ1-6; TRBD1 aligns across 9 bases. Losses at the gene ends were 2 bases for V and 10 bases for J; bases not matched to a gene: 13. This CDR3 spans 17 amino acids. The germline gives CDR1 SGHNT, CDR2 YYREEE (reference sequence). CDR3 protein: CASSLGSGTGKGSPLHF. The DNA of the CDR3 is TGTGCCAGCAGCTTAGGTTCCGGGACAGGGAAGGGCTCACCCCTCCACTTT.

The V call is TRBV9, the J call TRBJ2-7, with D possibly TRBD1 on 6 matching bases. Per the germline V gene, CDR1 is SGDLS and CDR2 is YYNGEE. Trimming stripped 2 bases from V and 2 bases from J, with 11 bases between. CDR3 length: 14 residues. The CDR3 nucleotides read TGTGCCAGCAGCGTCGAGGACAGTGCCTACGAGCAGTACTTC. Translating gives CASSVEDSAYEQYF. The full variable domain, completed using reference TRBV9 and TRBJ2-7, is DSGVTQTPKHLITATGQRVTLRCSPRSGDLSVYWYQQSLDQGLQFLIQYYNGEERAKGNILERFSAQQFPDLHSELNLSSLELGDSALYFCASSVEDSAYEQYFGPGTRLTVT.

With respect to this clone: It may be a read error: a sequence one base away is much more abundant. The chain is built from TRBV14 and TRBJ1-5, with 10 bases lining up with TRBD1. The germline V gene encodes CDR1 SGHDN and CDR2 FVKESK. With 4 bases clipped from V and 7 bases from J, the junction kept 16 bases outside the gene matches. The CDR3 runs to 18 residues. The CDR3 DNA follows: TGTGCCAGCAGCCGTAACGGGGCCCGGGACAGGGGACCCCAGCCCCAGCATTTT. Translation: CASSRNGARDRGPQPQHF.

J is TRBJ2-7 and V is TRBV6-2 or TRBV6-3; TRBD1 matches 8 bases. The V gene end was trimmed by 6 bases and the J gene end by 4 bases; junction bases not matched to a gene: 8. In germline, CDR1 is MNHEY, CDR2 SVGEGT. The CDR3 contains 14 residues. CDR3 loop: CASSLGQGGYEQYF. The CDR3 DNA reads TGTGCCAGCAGCCTCGGACAGGGCGGTTACGAGCAGTACTTC.

The chain employs TRBV28 and TRBJ1-2; TRBD1 is a possible D gene (5 bases). Germline values: CDR1 MDHEN, CDR2 SYDVKM. The V gene lost 3 bases and the J gene lost 3 bases, with 11 bases spanning the gap. The CDR3 consists of 14 residues. This CDR3 reads CASSFGGDDYGYTF. The CDR3 DNA is TGTGCCAGCAGTTTCGGAGGGGATGACTATGGCTACACCTTC.

The chain has TRBV10-3 and TRBJ1-6, with D hard to call. V lost 0 bases and J 11 bases, leaving 11 bases between the germline ends. The CDR3 consists of 14 residues. CDR1 and CDR2 from the germline V gene are ENHRY and SYGVKD. The CDR3 region is CAISESRLNPPLHF. In DNA, the CDR3 is TGTGCCATCAGTGAGTCGAGGCTCAACCCACCCCTCCACTTT.

In regard to this clone: This CDR3 is also generated by other DNA sequences in the sample. DNA for the CDR3: TGTGCCAGCAGCTCCCGGACTAGCGGGACATACAATGAGCAGTTCTTC. Its translation: CASSSRTSGTYNEQFF. The rearrangement links TRBV7-2 to TRBJ2-1, with 12 positions matching TRBD2. CDR1 and CDR2 from the germline V gene are SGHTA and FQGNSA. The CDR3 loop spans 16 amino acids. V was clipped by 4 bases and J by 4 bases; unmatched bases: 5.

As DNA, the CDR3 is TGTGCCAGCAGTCGCTCCCCGAAGGCCTACGAGCAGTACTTC. Translating gives CASSRSPKAYEQYF. This chain uses TRBV28 with TRBJ2-7; D gene ambiguous. Between the trimmed V and J ends, which lost 5 bases and 2 bases, there was a span of 13 bases. Germline CDR1 is MDHEN and CDR2 is SYDVKM. This CDR3 spans 14 amino acids.

This clone was detected only once. The chain is built from TRBV5-1 and TRBJ2-1; 11 bases match TRBD1. The CDR3 has 15 residues. J lost 6 bases, V lost 4 bases, and 6 bases had no gene match. Germline CDR1 reads SGHRS; CDR2 reads YFSETQ. The CDR3 is CASSQDRGPRNEQFF. The CDR3 DNA reads as TGCGCCAGCAGCCAGGACAGGGGGCCCCGCAATGAGCAGTTCTTC.